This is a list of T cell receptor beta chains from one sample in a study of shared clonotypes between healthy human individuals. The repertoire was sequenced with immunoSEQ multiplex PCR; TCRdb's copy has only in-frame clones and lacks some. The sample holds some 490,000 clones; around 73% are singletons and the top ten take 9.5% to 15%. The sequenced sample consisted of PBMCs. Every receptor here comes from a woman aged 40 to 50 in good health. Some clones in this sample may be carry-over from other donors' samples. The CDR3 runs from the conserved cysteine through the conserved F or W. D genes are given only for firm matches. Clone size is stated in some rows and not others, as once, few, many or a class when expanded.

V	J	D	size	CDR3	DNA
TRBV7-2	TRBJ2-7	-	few	CASSLGHSNYEQYF	TGTGCCAGCAGCTTGGGTCACAGCAACTACGAGCAGTACTTC
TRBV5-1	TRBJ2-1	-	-	CASHTLLATNDNEQFF	TGCGCCAGCCATACTCTTCTAGCGACCAACGACAATGAGCAGTTCTTC
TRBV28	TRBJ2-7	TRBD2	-	CASRSTSGSHEQYF	TGTGCCAGCAGGTCGACTAGCGGGAGCCACGAGCAGTACTTC
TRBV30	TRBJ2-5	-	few	CAWDFGGPQETQYF	TGTGCCTGGGATTTTGGAGGGCCCCAAGAGACCCAGTACTTC
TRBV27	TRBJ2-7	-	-	CASSLMGPDGKQYF	TGTGCCAGCAGTTTAATGGGTCCGGACGGGAAGCAGTACTTC
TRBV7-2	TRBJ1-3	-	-	CASSLVHTSGNTIYF	TGTGCCAGCAGCTTAGTGCACACCTCTGGAAACACCATATATTTT
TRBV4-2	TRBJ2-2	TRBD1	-	CASSQRDRGGTGELFF	TGTGCCAGCAGCCAGAGGGACAGGGGCGGCACCGGGGAGCTGTTTTTT
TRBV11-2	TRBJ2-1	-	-	CASSLAAGNEQFF	TGTGCCAGCAGCTTAGCGGCGGGAAATGAGCAGTTCTTC
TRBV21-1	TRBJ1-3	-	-	CASSLRPNSGNTIYF	TGTGCCAGCAGCCTCCGACCGAACTCTGGAAACACCATATATTTT
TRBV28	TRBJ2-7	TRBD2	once	CASSLPSGWYEQYF	TGTGCCAGCAGTTTGCCTAGCGGGTGGTACGAGCAGTACTTC
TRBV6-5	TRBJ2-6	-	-	CASSAENSGANVLTF	TGTGCCAGCAGTGCGGAGAACTCTGGGGCCAACGTCCTGACTTTC
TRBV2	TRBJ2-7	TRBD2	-	CASSEILAGVGEQYF	TGTGCCAGCAGTGAAATTCTAGCGGGAGTTGGTGAGCAGTACTTC